In this sample, the clone carrying this TCR beta chain turned up a few times. Its antigen remains unknown. This sample was included in a study of regulatory T cells in long-lasting Graves disease. Findings and limits, study-wide: Exclusively peripheral blood, rather than thyroid tissue, was studied.

The CDR3 runs to 18 residues. V dropped 1 base and J dropped 6; count of bases not matched to a gene: 13. Germline CDR1 LGHNT, CDR2 FRNRAP. According to the study, TCR beta libraries were built with iRepertoire HTBI primers and CDR3-region Arm-PCR. TCRdb used MiXCR to reprocess the multiplex PCR reads, holding one entry per CDR3 protein. The sample has hundreds of thousands of distinct CDR3 sequences, 30% seen once. This sample's time point: persistent/refractory GD, antithyroid drugs over 5 years with positive TRAb. RNA from PBMCs was the source of the TCR library. This TCR derives from a female donor with Graves disease. Sample: peripheral blood mononuclear cells (PBMCs), taken when the disease was refractory, from a patient treated with antithyroid drugs. This rearrangement joins TRBV12-5 to TRBJ2-1, with TRBD2 matching over 9 bases. The CDR3 spells CASGLAGTSMTPSNEQFF. The CDR3 DNA is TGTGCTAGTGGTTTGGCCGGGACTAGCATGACTCCCAGCAATGAGCAGTTCTTC.